This record looks at one T cell receptor beta chain sequence and its context. The antigen remains undetermined. This sample was included in a study of graft-versus-host responses after intestinal transplantation. About the study: The transplants performed in recipients were multivisceral, liver-intestinal, or isolated intestinal. Uniformly, recipients were administered anti-thymocyte globulin induction with subsequent tacrolimus and steroids for three to four years.

CDR3 length: 14 residues. Trimming shortened V by 4 bases and J by 4 bases, and 13 bases separated the two germline ends. Germline CDR1 KGHSH, CDR2 LQKENI. The table came from immunoSEQ multiplex PCR; TCRdb's copy has only in-frame clones and leaves some out. The sample records 77,000 or so clones, around 93% being singletons. Study-wide results and limits: Ileal or blood samples showed some GvH clones first, and such clones were also found in recipient marrow. Elevated graft-versus-host to host-versus-graft clonal ratios in allografts were recorded for patients with graft-donor T cell macrochimerism.

This clonotype originated in a human patient who received an intestinal transplant, so some T cells may come from the graft donor. This material consisted of PBMCs, taken 98 days after intestinal transplantation. The V gene is TRBV18, the J gene TRBJ1-1; TRBD1 might be the D (5 bases). CDR3 bases: TGTGCCAGCTCACGCTGGGGGGGGAGCACTGAAGCTTTCTTT. Its translation is CASSRWGGSTEAFF. The whole variable domain, filled in from reference TRBV18 and TRBJ1-1, reads NAGVMQNPRHLVRRRGQEARLRCSPMKGHSHVYWYRQLPEEGLKFMVYLQKENIIDESGMPKERFSAEFPKEGPSILRIQQVVRGDSAAYFCASSRWGGSTEAFFGQGTRLTVV.